This entry lists 4 T cell receptor beta chains sequenced from one sample in a study of control samples from healthy donors and cancer patients. Using immunoSEQ multiplex PCR, the repertoire was profiled, and TCRdb retains in-frame clones only, with some absent. Altogether about 160,000 clones are present, around 93% being singletons, with the ten largest covering 4.1%. The material sequenced was blood. The origin of the receptors is a woman between 55 and 75 years old in good health.

The rearrangement joins TRBV3-1 (or the pseudogene TRBV3-2) to TRBJ2-1; a weak D match, TRBD2 (6 bases). The CDR3 totals 18 residues. V was cut by 0 bases and J by 0 bases, with 15 bases left in between. CDR1 LGHDT and CDR2 YNNKEL come from the germline V gene (reference sequence). For the CDR3, the DNA is TGTGCCAGCAGCCAAGACACGACTAGGTTGAGCTCCTACAATGAGCAGTTCTTC. Protein: CASSQDTTRLSSYNEQFF.

The gene calls are TRBV3-1 (or the pseudogene TRBV3-2) and TRBJ2-3; tentatively, D is TRBD2 (5 bases). V lost 1 base and J lost 4, with 9 bases in between. The CDR3 has 14 amino acids. Looked up from germline, CDR1 is LGHDT and CDR2 is YNNKEL (reference sequence). CDR3: CASSQGRTADTQYF. Written as DNA, the CDR3 is TGTGCCAGCAGCCAAGGGAGGACGGCAGATACGCAGTATTTT.

The V gene is TRBV2, the J gene TRBJ2-5; D may be TRBD2 (5 bases). V was trimmed by 6 bases and J by 3 bases, leaving 14 bases between them. The CDR3 loop spans 14 amino acids. Per the germline V gene, CDR1 is SNHLY and CDR2 is FYNNEI. The CDR3 DNA reads as TGTGCCAGCAGCCAAGGACTGGTTGAAGAGACCCAGTACTTC. It encodes CASSQGLVEETQYF.

V usage is TRBV9 and J usage is TRBJ1-6; no reliable D call. V lost 0 bases and J lost 6, with 7 bases in between. Germline assignment: CDR1 SGDLS and CDR2 YYNGEE. CDR3 length: 14 residues. The CDR3 sequence is CASSVEGTNSPLHF. The CDR3 DNA reads as TGTGCCAGCAGCGTAGAGGGTACTAATTCACCCCTCCACTTT.